A single sample is the source of the 3 T cell receptor beta chains below, sequenced in a study of beta chain features in type 1 diabetes. Of the isolated RNA, all was reverse transcribed, and so the sequenced material was expressed TCRB transcripts. Data came from immunoSEQ multiplex PCR; TCRdb stores just in-frame clones and leaves some out. Of about 410,000 clones listed, about 15% are singletons. Source material: naive CD4+ T cells from blood. Source of these receptors: a man aged 25 to 45 in good health.

The chain couples TRBV29-1 to TRBJ2-3, with D uncertain. The CDR3 covers 13 residues. The V end was cut by 4 bases, the J end by 4 bases, with 12 bases between. Germline V gene lookup returns CDR1 SQVTM and CDR2 ANQGSEA. This chain's CDR3 is CSVGWGFADTQYF. The DNA for the CDR3 is TGCAGCGTTGGATGGGGATTCGCAGATACGCAGTATTTT.

The chain couples TRBV12-5 to TRBJ2-1, with D hard to call. CDR1 and CDR2 (germline): LGHNT, FRNRAP. The CDR3 runs to 12 residues. Trimming removed 2 bases at V and 6 bases at J, with 5 bases between. CDR3 nucleotides: TGTGCTAGTGGTTTGCACGGCAATGAGCAGTTCTTC. Translating it yields CASGLHGNEQFF.

In its sample, this clone was seen a few times. The chain joins TRBV6-5 to TRBJ1-5; perhaps TRBD1 as D (5 bases). The V gene lost 4 bases and the J gene lost 5 bases, with 9 bases spanning the gap. Per the germline V gene, CDR1 is MNHEY and CDR2 is SVGAGI. CDR3 length: 13 residues. This chain's CDR3 is CASSFGADQPQHF. The CDR3 DNA is TGTGCCAGCAGTTTCGGGGCCGATCAGCCCCAGCATTTT.